One and the same sample provided the 21 T cell receptor beta chains below, sequenced in a study of blood T cells in healthy people across ages. The second PCR ran about 6 to 12 cycles with a sample-barcoded 5' primer and J-beta primers. TCRdb re-called the 5' RACE reads through MiXCR, storing one row per CDR3 protein. This table has about 640,000 distinct CDR3 sequences, 58% appearing once. Sequenced sample: blood. All receptors derive from a man in his 60s in good health.

The rearrangement links TRBV7-9 to TRBJ1-4, with 9 bases fitting TRBD1. Trimming at V came to 4 bases and at J to 8 bases, leaving 11 bases not matched to a gene. This CDR3 has 16 residues. Looked up from germline, CDR1 is SEHNR and CDR2 is FQNEAQ (reference sequence). Here the CDR3 reads CASSSQGGQGVEKLFF. The CDR3 coding sequence is TGTGCCAGCAGCTCCCAGGGGGGACAGGGAGTGGAAAAACTGTTTTTT.

The CDR3 is CASSQEMAREWHEKLFF. Written as DNA, the CDR3 is TGTGCCAGCAGCCAAGAAATGGCCAGGGAATGGCATGAAAAACTGTTTTTT. V and J are TRBV4-2 and TRBJ1-4; possible D gene TRBD1, 5 bases. Trimming removed 0 bases at V and 6 bases at J, with 17 bases between. The V gene's germline CDR1 is LGHNA and CDR2 YNFKEQ. The CDR3 consists of 17 residues.

This sequence joins TRBV20-1 and TRBJ1-6, with D possibly TRBD1 on 6 matching bases. The CDR3 extends over 15 amino acids. Germline CDR1 and CDR2: DFQATT and SNEGSKA (reference sequence). V dropped 6 bases and J dropped 7 bases, with 19 bases sitting between them. The CDR3 reads CSARRTGARNSPLHF. CDR3 coding DNA: TGCAGTGCCAGAAGGACGGGGGCGCGAAATTCACCCCTCCACTTT.

The chain is built from TRBV5-1 and TRBJ1-6; D call uncertain. This CDR3 has 15 residues. Trimming stripped 1 base from V and 4 bases from J, with 9 bases between. CDR1 is SGHRS and CDR2 is YFSETQ in the germline V gene. The CDR3 DNA reads as TGCGCCAGCAGCTTGCGGTTTGGTTATAATTCACCCCTCCACTTT. Amino acids: CASSLRFGYNSPLHF.

Comment on this clonotype: This may be a read error, as it is one base from a much larger clone. The genes are TRBV20-1 and TRBJ2-4; D uncertain. The CDR3 is 13 residues long. The V end was cut by 7 bases, the J end by 0 bases, with 10 bases between. In germline, CDR1 is DFQATT, CDR2 SNEGSKA (reference sequence). In nucleotides, the CDR3 is TGCAGTGATATACACCTAGCCAAAAACATTCAGTACTTC. It yields the protein CSDIHLAKNIQYF.

CDR3 in amino acids: CASSRVLETQYF. The CDR3 coding sequence is TGTGCCAGCAGCCGGGTGCTGGAGACCCAGTACTTC. The chain is built from TRBV7-9 and TRBJ2-5, with no clear D. The V end lost 5 bases, the J end lost 5 bases, and 9 bases lay between the germline ends. The CDR3 has 12 amino acids. The germline V gene has CDR1 SEHNR and CDR2 FQNEAQ (reference sequence). Variable domain in full (rest from reference TRBV7-9 and TRBJ2-5): DTGVSQNPRHKITKRGQNVTFRCDPISEHNRLYWYRQTLGQGPEFLTYFQNEAQLEKSRLLSDRFSAERPKGSFSTLEIQRTEQGDSAMYLCASSRVLETQYFGPGTRLLVL.

This clonotype was found many times. The V gene is TRBV13, the J gene TRBJ1-5; D not resolved. V lost 5 bases to trimming and J lost 9 bases, with 14 bases between them. This CDR3 spans 13 amino acids. CDR1 is PRHDT and CDR2 is FYEKMQ in the germline V gene (reference sequence). CDR3 loop: CASSLGAFGPQHF. The CDR3 DNA is TGTGCCAGCAGCCTGGGCGCTTTCGGGCCCCAGCATTTT.

A word on this clonotype: The junction departs from the called germline gene at one end, perhaps through a read error. The gene calls are TRBV5-1 and TRBJ2-1, with D perhaps matching TRBD1 (5 bases). Per germline, CDR1 SGHRS and CDR2 YFSETQ. The CDR3 loop spans 15 amino acids. The CDR3 region has the DNA TGCGCCGGCAGCGAAAGGGTAGGGGCTGGCAATGAGCAGTTCTTC. As protein: CAGSERVGAGNEQFF.

V is TRBV20-1 and J is TRBJ1-2; 9 bases align to TRBD1. Germline V gene lookup returns CDR1 DFQATT and CDR2 SNEGSKA (reference sequence). The CDR3 loop spans 14 amino acids. The trim removed 6 bases at V and 1 base at J, leaving 6 bases unmatched. CDR3 amino acids: CSAPRTGVNYGYTF. CDR3 nucleotide sequence: TGCAGTGCCCCCCGGACAGGGGTTAACTATGGCTACACCTTC.

This clonotype was seen more than once but under ten times. This chain joins TRBV29-1 and TRBJ2-1; D gene uncertain. This CDR3 is 14 amino acids long. CDR1 is SQVTM, CDR2 ANQGSEA, per germline. The V end lost 6 bases, the J end lost 1 base, and 13 bases lay between the germline ends. The CDR3: CSVSLDISYNEQFF. The CDR3 nucleotides are TGCAGCGTCAGCCTCGACATATCCTACAATGAGCAGTTCTTC.

V gene TRBV18 combines with J gene TRBJ2-4; TRBD1 might be the D (5 bases). The DNA matches TRBJ2-5 better at its end, which makes the J call doubtful. From germline, CDR1 is KGHSH and CDR2 LQKENI. The CDR3 is made up of 13 amino acids. The CDR3 bases are TGTGCCAGCTCACCAACGCAGGGAGAGACCCAGTACTTC. Protein product: CASSPTQGETQYF.

Here the CDR3 DNA reads TGCGCCAGCCTCAAGTCTAGCGGGGTACAAGAGACCCAGTACTTC. Protein: CASLKSSGVQETQYF. The gene calls are TRBV5-1 and TRBJ2-5; 9 bases map to TRBD2. There are 15 residues in the CDR3. Germline CDR1 and CDR2: SGHRS and YFSETQ. Trimming took 7 bases from V and 2 from J; bases not matched to a gene: 9.

The chain combines TRBV6-5 with TRBJ2-5; 9 bases line up with TRBD1. Losses at the gene ends were 2 bases for V and 11 bases for J; bases not matched to a gene: 12. There are 15 residues in the CDR3. Per germline, CDR1 MNHEY and CDR2 SVGAGI. CDR3 loop: CASSYGTGRGSGQYF. The CDR3 region has the DNA TGTGCCAGCAGTTACGGGACAGGGCGAGGGAGCGGGCAGTACTTC.

This clonotype turned up a few times. The chain uses TRBV5-5 and TRBJ2-7; maybe TRBD2 (6 bases). The V end lost 0 bases, the J end lost 2 bases, and 15 bases lay between the germline ends. This CDR3 is 16 amino acids long. The germline V gene encodes CDR1 SGHKS and CDR2 YYEKEE (reference sequence). The CDR3 reads CASSLGLRGRAYEQYF. CDR3 bases: TGTGCCAGCAGCTTGGGCTTGCGGGGAAGGGCCTACGAGCAGTACTTC.

This chain connects TRBV10-3 to TRBJ1-1; D may be TRBD1 (6 bases). Germline loops: CDR1 ENHRY, CDR2 SYGVKD. CDR3 length equals 14 residues. V shed 3 bases and J shed 1 base, with 9 bases lying between them. CDR3 coding DNA: TGTGCCATCAGTGATGACAGGCGGAACACTGAAGCTTTCTTT. Amino acid sequence: CAISDDRRNTEAFF.

The chain recombines TRBV6-5 with TRBJ2-4; the match to TRBD1 covers 8 bases. CDR3 size: 14 residues. The J segment lost 6 bases and the V segment lost 1 base, leaving 2 bases of the junction unmatched. Germline V gives CDR1 MNHEY, CDR2 SVGAGI. For the CDR3, the DNA is TGTGCCAGCAGTTACTTCGGACAGGGAAACATTCAGTACTTC. It is translated as CASSYFGQGNIQYF.

The chain combines TRBV7-8 with TRBJ2-2; tentative D call: TRBD1 (5 bases). Germline CDR1 SGHVS, CDR2 FQNEAQ. Trimming removed 1 base from V and 6 bases from J, with 18 bases in between. The CDR3 is 17 residues long. CDR3 residues: CASSLVPSQGSPGELFF. In DNA form, the CDR3 reads TGTGCCAGCAGCTTAGTCCCCTCCCAGGGTAGCCCCGGGGAGCTGTTTTTT.

V and J are TRBV12-3 or TRBV12-4 and TRBJ2-1; D is undetermined. The CDR3 runs to 11 residues. Trimming stripped 4 bases from V and 8 bases from J, with 6 bases between. CDR3 DNA: TGTGCCAGCAGTTCAGGCCATGAGCAGTTCTTC. The encoded protein is CASSSGHEQFF.

The rearrangement links TRBV7-9 to TRBJ1-2; 12 bases agree with TRBD1. The CDR3 is 16 amino acids. Germline-derived CDR1 and CDR2 are SEHNR and FQNEAQ (reference sequence). V lost 4 bases to trimming and J lost 6 bases; unmatched junction nucleotides: 9. The CDR3 protein is CASSSSGTGGADGYTF. In nucleotides, the CDR3 is TGTGCCAGCAGCTCTTCCGGGACAGGGGGCGCAGATGGCTACACCTTC.

The chain uses TRBV27 and TRBJ2-1; D perhaps matches TRBD2 (6 bases). V was shortened by 4 bases and J by 9 bases, with 19 bases between the two germline ends. Germline V lookup: CDR1 MNHEY, CDR2 SMNVEV (reference sequence). This CDR3 has 15 amino acids. The CDR3 loop is CASSYFVGRGSEQFF. CDR3 nucleotide sequence: TGTGCCAGCAGTTATTTCGTCGGACGGGGGAGTGAGCAGTTCTTC.

There are a few counts of this clonotype. The chain carries TRBV20-1 and TRBJ2-5, with D possibly being TRBD1 (5 bases). CDR1 is DFQATT, CDR2 SNEGSKA, per germline (reference sequence). The CDR3 extends over 14 amino acids. V lost 0 bases and J lost 2, with 10 bases in between. The CDR3: CSARDGAGQETQYF. The CDR3 nucleotides are TGCAGTGCTAGAGATGGGGCAGGTCAAGAGACCCAGTACTTC.